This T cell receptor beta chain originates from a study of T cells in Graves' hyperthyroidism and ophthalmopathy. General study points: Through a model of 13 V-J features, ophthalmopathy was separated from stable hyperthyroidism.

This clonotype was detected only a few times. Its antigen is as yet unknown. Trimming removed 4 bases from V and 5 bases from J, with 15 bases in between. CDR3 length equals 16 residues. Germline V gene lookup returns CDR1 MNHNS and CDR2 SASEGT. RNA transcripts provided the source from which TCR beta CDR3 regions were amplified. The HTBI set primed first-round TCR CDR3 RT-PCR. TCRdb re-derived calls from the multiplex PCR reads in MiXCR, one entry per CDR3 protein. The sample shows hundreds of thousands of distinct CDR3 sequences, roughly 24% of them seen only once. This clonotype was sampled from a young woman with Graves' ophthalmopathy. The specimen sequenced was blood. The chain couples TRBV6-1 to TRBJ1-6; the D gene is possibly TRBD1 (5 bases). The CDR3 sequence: CASSGLQTENNSPLHF. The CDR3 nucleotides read TGTGCCAGCAGTGGACTCCAGACAGAAAATAATTCACCCCTCCACTTT.